This TCR beta chain was observed in a study of OX40 agonist ivuxolimab in advanced cancers. Study-wide results and caveats: Doses of 0.1 to 3.0 mg/kg were accompanied by clonal expansion of CD4+ and CD8+ blood T cells by week 6.

Clones were read by immunoSEQ multiplex PCR, and TCRdb kept only the in-frame ones, dropping some. The sample yields fewer than 95,000 clones, over 80% seen once. The CDR3 contains 12 residues. CDR1 and CDR2 from the germline V gene are MGHRA and YSYEKL. Trimming cost V 4 bases and J 7 bases, with 8 bases left between them. Comments on this clone: Its antigen is unknown.

This sequence joins TRBV4-1 and TRBJ2-1; D possibly matches TRBD1 or TRBD2 (5 bases each). The TCR comes from an adult with an advanced solid tumor such as melanoma, head and neck, liver or kidney cancer. This specimen consisted of CD4+ or CD8+ T cells sorted from blood, obtained in a trial of the OX40 agonist ivuxolimab. The CDR3 DNA follows: TGCGCCAGCAGCCCGTGGGGGAATGAGCAGTTCTTC. Translated: CASSPWGNEQFF.